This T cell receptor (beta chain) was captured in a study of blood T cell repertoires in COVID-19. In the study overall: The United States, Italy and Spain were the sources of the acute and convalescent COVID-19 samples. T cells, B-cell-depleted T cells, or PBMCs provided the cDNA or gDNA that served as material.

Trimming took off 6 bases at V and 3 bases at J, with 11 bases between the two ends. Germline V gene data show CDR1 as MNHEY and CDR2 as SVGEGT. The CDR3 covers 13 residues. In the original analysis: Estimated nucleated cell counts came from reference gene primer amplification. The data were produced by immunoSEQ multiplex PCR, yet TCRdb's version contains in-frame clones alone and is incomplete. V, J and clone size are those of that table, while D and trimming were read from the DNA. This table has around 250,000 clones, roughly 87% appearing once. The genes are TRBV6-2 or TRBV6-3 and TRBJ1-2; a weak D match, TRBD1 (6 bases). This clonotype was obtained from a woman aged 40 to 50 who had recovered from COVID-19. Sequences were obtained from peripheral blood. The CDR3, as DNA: TGTGCCAGCAGCCAGGGGTTTGACTATGGCTACACCTTC. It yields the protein CASSQGFDYGYTF.